This T cell receptor beta chain was sequenced in a study of blood T cell repertoires in COVID-19. Study summary: The study drew acute and convalescent COVID-19 samples from the United States, Italy and Spain.

Germline lookup yields CDR1 KGHSH and CDR2 LQKENI. Deletions cut 3 bases from V and 6 bases from J, with 11 bases between. The CDR3 contains 13 residues. This clone occurred a few times. The assay was immunoSEQ multiplex PCR, and TCRdb's table has in-frame clones only and misses some. The sample carries 250,000 to 300,000 clones, around 90% recorded once. The chain links TRBV18 to TRBJ1-1; D gene unclear. This receptor was identified in a middle-aged woman who had recovered from COVID-19. The specimen sequenced was PBMCs or T cells enriched from blood (not recorded which). The CDR3 region is CASSPGVEAEAFF. The CDR3 coding sequence is TGTGCCAGCTCACCCGGTGTTGAGGCTGAAGCTTTCTTT.